This is a list of T cell receptor beta chains from one sample in a study of shared clonotypes between healthy human individuals. The protocol was immunoSEQ multiplex PCR, while the TCRdb copy is restricted to in-frame clones and leaves out a portion. The sample lists about 580,000 clones, roughly 98% occurring once. Sequencing was carried out using naive CD8+ T cells sorted from blood. The receptors come from a young man in good health. Both conserved end residues are part of each CDR3. D genes are given only for firm matches. Clone size appears in some rows only: once, few, many, or a class for an expanded clone.

V	D	J	size	CDR3	DNA
TRBV7-2	TRBD2	TRBJ2-2	once	CASSSFRTSDYSFTGELFF	TGTGCCAGCAGCTCTTTCCGGACTAGCGACTACTCTTTCACCGGGGAGCTGTTTTTT
TRBV5-4	NA	TRBJ2-5	NA	CASKFWAEETQYF	TGTGCCAGCAAATTCTGGGCAGAAGAGACCCAGTACTTC
TRBV28	NA	TRBJ2-1	once	CASSFRGARNNEQFF	TGTGCCAGCAGTTTTCGGGGGGCCAGGAACAATGAGCAGTTCTTC
TRBV7-9	TRBD2	TRBJ2-7	NA	CATEDTGLAGVGEQYF	TGTGCCACTGAAGACACTGGACTAGCGGGAGTCGGAGAGCAGTACTTC
TRBV28	NA	TRBJ2-1	NA	CASSSDSYNEQFF	TGTGCCAGCAGTAGTGACAGTTACAATGAGCAGTTCTTC
TRBV2	TRBD1	TRBJ2-7	once	CASSESQGALYEQYF	TGTGCCAGCAGTGAATCACAGGGGGCTCTCTACGAGCAGTACTTC
TRBV7-8	TRBD1	TRBJ2-7	NA	CASSSLNRGFLYEQYF	TGTGCCAGCAGCTCTCTGAACAGGGGGTTTCTCTACGAGCAGTACTTC
TRBV19	TRBD1	TRBJ1-1	NA	CASSILGQGASTEAFF	TGTGCCAGTAGTATACTGGGACAGGGGGCAAGCACTGAAGCTTTCTTT
TRBV4-3	TRBD1	TRBJ2-7	NA	CASSQDLFRTGEEQYF	TGCGCCAGCAGCCAAGATTTGTTTCGGACAGGCGAAGAGCAGTACTTC
TRBV6-5	NA	TRBJ1-1	NA	CASVGDEAFF	TGTGCCAGCGTCGGGGATGAAGCTTTCTTT
TRBV5-6	NA	TRBJ2-3	NA	CASSPPESTDTQYF	TGTGCCAGCAGTCCGCCAGAGAGCACAGATACGCAGTATTTT
TRBV29-1	NA	TRBJ2-1	NA	CSGLGVDSYNEQFF	TGCAGCGGACTTGGGGTCGACTCATACAATGAGCAGTTCTTC
TRBV6-1	NA	TRBJ2-1	NA	CASSDRRGQHNEQFF	TGTGCCAGCAGTGATCGTAGGGGTCAACACAATGAGCAGTTCTTC
TRBV9	NA	TRBJ2-2	NA	CASSVGSANTGELFF	TGTGCCAGCAGCGTAGGCAGCGCGAACACCGGGGAGCTGTTTTTT
TRBV5-4	TRBD1	TRBJ2-3	once	CASSPERQGYTDTQYF	TGTGCCAGCAGCCCGGAGCGACAGGGCTACACAGATACGCAGTATTTT
TRBV27	NA	TRBJ2-3	once	CASSPSDHTDTQYF	TGTGCCAGCAGTCCTTCTGACCACACAGATACGCAGTATTTT
TRBV6-1	NA	TRBJ2-7	once	CASSLEGFYYEQYF	TGTGCCAGCAGTTTGGAGGGGTTTTACTACGAGCAGTACTTC
TRBV9	NA	TRBJ2-1	NA	CASSPERAYNEQFF	TGTGCCAGCAGCCCGGAGCGGGCCTACAATGAGCAGTTCTTC
TRBV27	NA	TRBJ2-7	NA	CASTRLARSSYEQYF	TGTGCCAGCACTAGGCTAGCGAGAAGCTCCTACGAGCAGTACTTC
TRBV2	TRBD1	TRBJ2-1	NA	CASMSGQGFNEQFF	TGTGCCAGCATGTCGGGACAGGGCTTCAATGAGCAGTTCTTC
TRBV27	NA	TRBJ2-7	NA	CASRWFAGIMYEQYF	TGTGCCAGCAGGTGGTTCGCGGGAATAATGTACGAGCAGTACTTC
TRBV27	NA	TRBJ2-7	NA	CASSFGGDEQYF	TGTGCCAGCAGTTTCGGCGGAGACGAGCAGTACTTC
TRBV5-6	NA	TRBJ2-1	NA	CASSGLQVNEQFF	TGTGCCAGCAGCGGCCTACAGGTCAATGAGCAGTTCTTC
TRBV28	NA	TRBJ1-5	NA	CAREQGASNQPQHF	TGTGCCAGGGAACAGGGAGCTAGCAATCAGCCCCAGCATTTT
TRBV13	NA	TRBJ2-5	once	CASSPTWVGQETQYF	TGTGCCAGCAGCCCGACGTGGGTAGGGCAAGAGACCCAGTACTTC
TRBV21-1	NA	TRBJ2-3	NA	CASSKNRALSDTQYF	TGTGCCAGCAGCAAGAACAGAGCCTTGTCAGATACGCAGTATTTT
TRBV15	TRBD1	TRBJ1-2	NA	CATSPQGQVGLGYTF	TGTGCCACCAGCCCCCAAGGACAGGTTGGTCTTGGCTACACCTTC
TRBV27	TRBD2	TRBJ2-7	NA	CASSRLATGGPIEQYF	TGTGCCAGCAGTCGACTAGCGACGGGAGGGCCCATCGAGCAGTACTTC
TRBV19	NA	TRBJ2-3	NA	CASSTYSVGTDTQYF	TGTGCCAGTAGTACCTATAGTGTGGGGACAGATACGCAGTATTTT
TRBV5-5	NA	TRBJ2-7	NA	CASSLLRGASYEQYF	TGTGCCAGCAGCTTACTTCGTGGAGCCTCCTACGAGCAGTACTTC
TRBV27	TRBD1	TRBJ1-5	NA	CASSSTGDSGQPQHF	TGTGCCAGCAGTTCCACAGGGGATTCCGGGCAGCCCCAGCATTTT
TRBV14	TRBD2	TRBJ2-3	once	CASSLLGTRSTDTQYF	TGTGCCAGCAGCCTACTTGGGACTAGGAGCACAGATACGCAGTATTTT
TRBV5-4	NA	TRBJ1-5	NA	CASSFAKGLRGNQPQHF	TGTGCCAGCAGCTTTGCGAAGGGGTTAAGGGGCAATCAGCCCCAGCATTTT
TRBV5-1	TRBD2	TRBJ2-5	NA	CASSSTPGLAEETQYF	TGCGCCAGCAGCTCAACCCCGGGACTAGCGGAAGAGACCCAGTACTTC
TRBV6-5	NA	TRBJ1-1	NA	CASSRSWNTEAFF	TGTGCCAGCAGTCGTTCATGGAACACTGAAGCTTTCTTT
TRBV6-5	TRBD2	TRBJ2-5	once	CASSYRAFGGEETQYF	TGTGCCAGCAGTTACAGGGCCTTTGGGGGGGAAGAGACCCAGTACTTC
TRBV7-8	NA	TRBJ1-2	NA	CASSLGPGRGYTF	TGTGCCAGCAGCTTAGGACCGGGGAGGGGCTACACCTTC
TRBV5-5	NA	TRBJ2-7	NA	CASSLESLGGVSSYEQYF	TGTGCCAGCAGCTTGGAATCCCTTGGGGGAGTAAGCTCCTACGAGCAGTACTTC
TRBV7-9	TRBD1	TRBJ1-5	NA	CASSHQGGNQPQHF	TGTGCCAGCAGCCACCAGGGGGGTAATCAGCCCCAGCATTTT
TRBV15	NA	TRBJ2-1	NA	CATKTEGRENEQFF	TGTGCCACCAAAACCGAGGGCCGGGAAAATGAGCAGTTCTTC
TRBV7-9	NA	TRBJ2-7	NA	CASSSAYEQYF	TGTGCCAGCAGCTCGGCCTACGAGCAGTACTTC
TRBV7-9	NA	TRBJ2-1	many	CASSLVVHEQFF	TGTGCCAGCAGCTTAGTGGTCCATGAGCAGTTCTTC
TRBV28	NA	TRBJ1-5	NA	CASRKIGNQPQHF	TGTGCCAGCAGGAAGATTGGCAATCAGCCCCAGCATTTT
TRBV6-1	TRBD2	TRBJ2-1	NA	CASDGLAGRDEQFF	TGTGCCAGCGACGGGCTAGCGGGACGGGATGAGCAGTTCTTC
TRBV29-1	TRBD2	TRBJ2-2	NA	CSAPSSGSGNTGELFF	TGCAGCGCTCCTTCAAGCGGGAGCGGGAACACCGGGGAGCTGTTTTTT
TRBV29-1	NA	TRBJ2-7	NA	CSVGQSSYEQYF	TGCAGCGTTGGCCAGAGCTCCTACGAGCAGTACTTC